This T cell receptor beta chain originates from a study of patients and donors after allogeneic stem cell transplantation. TCRdb reprocessed the RT-PCR reads with MiXCR, giving one entry per CDR3 protein. The sample lists 900,000 to 1,000,000 distinct CDR3 sequences; more than 15% were seen once. The CDR3 has 14 amino acids. Trimming removed 2 bases from V and 6 bases from J, with 12 bases in between. The rearrangement links TRBV12-3 or TRBV12-4 to TRBJ2-3; D unclear. The source material was blood, either unsorted or a sorted T cell fraction (not recorded which). The clonotype was recovered from a human donor who was either an allogeneic HSCT recipient or a stem cell or donor lymphocyte infusion donor (not recorded which). It is not recorded whose cells these are; they may come from a transplant donor. CDR3 sequence (DNA): TGTGCCAGCAGTTTATATTCTTTAGCTGATACGCAGTATTTT. Translating gives CASSLYSLADTQYF.